What follows is one T cell receptor beta chain and its context. Its matching antigen is unknown. The same CDR3 can be traced to other DNA sequences in this sample. This entry belongs to a study of shared clonotypes between healthy human individuals. Clones were read by immunoSEQ multiplex PCR, and TCRdb kept only the in-frame ones, dropping some. The sample has over 2 million clones; over 85% are singletons. V lost 2 bases and J lost 10, with 6 bases in between. CDR3 size: 11 residues. Germline assignment: CDR1 MNHEY and CDR2 SVGAGI. General study findings and limits: Larger estimated richness was generally recorded for naive subsets relative to memory subsets.

CD8 cells regarded as naive lacked CD45RO, were positively chosen for CCR7, and omitted terminally differentiated effector memory CD45RA+ cells. The sequencing input was naive CD8+ T cells sorted from blood. This TCR came from a man between 18 and 35 years old in good health. The rearrangement uses TRBV6-5 and TRBJ2-1; D is perhaps TRBD2 (6 bases). Here the CDR3 DNA reads TGTGCCAGCAGTTACGGGAGGGAGCAGTTCTTC. It yields the protein CASSYGREQFF.